The source of this T cell receptor beta chain is a study of shared T cell receptors in the human thymus. Trimming shortened V by 3 bases and J by 0 bases, and 17 bases separated the two germline ends. There are 17 residues in the CDR3. Germline CDR1 MNHNS, CDR2 SASEGT. Data came from immunoSEQ multiplex PCR; TCRdb stores just in-frame clones and leaves some out. The table has some 720,000 clones, 88% seen once. Another study also made use of these data, one on human thymus T cells.

The specimen sequenced was thymocytes. The gene calls are TRBV6-1 and TRBJ1-2; a possible D gene is TRBD1 (5 bases). The sequence came from a boy less than two years old with a congenital heart defect. The CDR3 DNA reads as TGTGCCAGCAGTGAGGGACGGGGAGGTCGAGCTAACTATGGCTACACCTTC. Translation gives CASSEGRGGRANYGYTF.